The 20 T cell receptor beta chains below come from one sample, sequenced in a study of blood T cell repertoires in COVID-19. Profiling relied on immunoSEQ multiplex PCR, and the TCRdb table lists in-frame clones only, not all of them. Of some 380,000 clones in the sample, 90% are singletons; the top ten hold around 6.3%. The sequencing input was peripheral blood. The receptors come from a man in his late teens or twenties with active or convalescent COVID-19.

V is TRBV5-1 and J is TRBJ2-1; TRBD2 matches 15 bases. The germline gives CDR1 SGHRS, CDR2 YFSETQ. The V segment lost 5 bases and the J segment 1 base; nucleotides outside the gene matches: 7. The length of the CDR3 is 18 residues. The CDR3, as DNA: TGCGCCAGCAGTTTCGGACTAGCGGGGGGGCCATCCTACAATGAGCAGTTCTTC. Amino acid sequence: CASSFGLAGGPSYNEQFF. The variable domain in full, with the rest retrieved from reference TRBV5-1 and TRBJ2-1, is KAGVTQTPRYLIKTRGQQVTLSCSPISGHRSVSWYQQTPGQGLQFLFEYFSETQRNKGNFPGRFSGRQFSNSRSEMNVSTLELGDSALYLCASSFGLAGGPSYNEQFFGPGTRLTVL.

This rearrangement joins TRBV28 to TRBJ2-3; D may be TRBD1 (6 bases). Germline loops: CDR1 MDHEN, CDR2 SYDVKM. Trimming left V 3 bases short and J 2 bases short, with 9 bases between. The CDR3 consists of 14 residues. The CDR3 spells CASSFNRDTDTQYF. The CDR3 region has the DNA TGTGCCAGCAGTTTTAACAGGGACACAGATACGCAGTATTTT.

The J gene is TRBJ2-2, the V gene TRBV29-1; D is perhaps TRBD1 (5 bases). Between the trimmed V and J ends, which lost 7 bases and 3 bases, there was a span of 9 bases. The germline V gene has CDR1 SQVTM and CDR2 ANQGSEA. This CDR3 is 12 amino acids long. The CDR3 loop is CSALGDTGELFF. In DNA, the CDR3 is TGCAGCGCCTTAGGGGACACCGGGGAGCTGTTTTTT.

The chain carries TRBV30 and TRBJ1-2; 9 bases are a match to TRBD1. This CDR3 contains 15 residues. V lost 8 bases to trimming and J lost 0 bases; unmatched junction nucleotides: 10. The germline V gene encodes CDR1 GTSNPN and CDR2 SVGIG (reference sequence). CDR3 sequence: CARSPGQGTNYGYTF. DNA for the CDR3: TGTGCCCGTTCGCCGGGACAGGGAACTAACTATGGCTACACCTTC.

The genes are TRBV5-5 and TRBJ1-1, with D maybe TRBD1 (5 bases). Trimming shortened V by 0 bases and J by 3 bases, and 9 bases separated the two germline ends. The CDR3 is 14 residues long. The germline V gene encodes CDR1 SGHKS and CDR2 YYEKEE (reference sequence). The chain's CDR3 is CASSLGRGDTEAFF. DNA for the CDR3: TGTGCCAGCAGCTTGGGACGGGGGGACACTGAAGCTTTCTTT.

The gene calls are TRBV21-1 and TRBJ2-7; the DNA was not compared with TRBD1, the D call given in the table. TRBV21-1 counts as a pseudogene. CDR3 size: 12 residues. The CDR3 region has the DNA TGTGCCAGCAGCAAAGGGTACAGGCTTAGGTACTTC. This encodes CASSKGYRLRYF.

The rearrangement joins TRBV30 to TRBJ2-7; TRBD1 matches at 7 bases. Losses at the gene ends were 0 bases for V and 6 bases for J; bases not matched to a gene: 11. CDR1 is GTSNPN and CDR2 is SVGIG in the germline V gene (reference sequence). CDR3 length: 15 amino acids. Here the CDR3 DNA reads TGTGCCTGGAGTGTACGAGGGGGCATGGGAAGCGAGCAGTACTTC. It codes for CAWSVRGGMGSEQYF.

The J gene is TRBJ2-1, the V gene TRBV5-5; 8 bases agree with TRBD2. V was pared by 1 base and J by 1 base, with 7 bases of the junction left unmatched. There are 17 residues in the CDR3. The germline CDR1 and CDR2 sequences are SGHKS and YYEKEE (reference sequence). The CDR3 reads CASSLSRTGGSYNEQFF. CDR3 DNA: TGTGCCAGCAGCTTGTCCCGGACGGGGGGGTCCTACAATGAGCAGTTCTTC.

The rearrangement joins TRBV7-2 to TRBJ2-7; 11 bases are a match to TRBD2. The CDR3 has 15 residues. The V and J ends lost 2 bases and 5 bases, in that order; junction bases with no gene match: 5. The germline gives CDR1 SGHTA, CDR2 FQGNSA. CDR3 protein: CASSLSLAGGDEQYF. CDR3 sequence (DNA): TGTGCCAGCAGCTTAAGCCTAGCGGGAGGTGACGAGCAGTACTTC.

The chain is built from TRBV29-1 and TRBJ2-1; 8 bases are a match to TRBD1. CDR3 length: 14 amino acids. Germline lookup yields CDR1 SQVTM and CDR2 ANQGSEA. With V trimmed by 3 bases and J by 1 base, 2 bases remained unmatched. CDR3 DNA sequence: TGCAGCGTTGAGGGGACAGGATCCTACAATGAGCAGTTCTTC. Protein: CSVEGTGSYNEQFF.

J is TRBJ1-3 and V is TRBV5-6; 7 bases agree with TRBD1. CDR1 is SGHDT, CDR2 YYEEEE, per germline. Germline trimming cut 6 bases from V and 0 bases from J; bases unmatched to any gene: 9. This CDR3 contains 16 residues. CDR3: CASTRDSSSSGNTIYF. In DNA form, the CDR3 reads TGTGCCAGCACGAGGGACAGTTCGAGCTCTGGAAACACCATATATTTT.

The chain recombines TRBV24-1 with TRBJ2-3, with a weak D call TRBD2 (5 bases). V lost 5 bases and J lost 6, with 14 bases in between. The germline CDR1 and CDR2 sequences are KGHDR and SFDVKD. This CDR3 comprises 14 residues. This CDR3 is CATSGEDWHDTQYF. The DNA of the CDR3 is TGTGCCACCAGTGGAGAGGACTGGCACGATACGCAGTATTTT.

CDR3 loop: CASIGLAGGLNADTQYF. Written as DNA, the CDR3 is TGTGCCAGCATTGGACTAGCGGGAGGGTTAAACGCAGATACGCAGTATTTT. V is TRBV27 and J is TRBJ2-3, with 15 bases lining up with TRBD2. V was pared by 7 bases and J by 4 bases, with 9 bases of the junction left unmatched. The length of the CDR3 is 17 residues. CDR1 and CDR2 from the germline V gene are MNHEY and SMNVEV (reference sequence).

The CDR3 coding sequence is TGTGCCAGCTCAAGGGACAGGGAGTACCAAGAGACCCAGTACTTC. Residues: CASSRDREYQETQYF. V usage is TRBV18 and J usage is TRBJ2-5; 9 bases agree with TRBD1. The J segment lost 0 bases and the V segment lost 5 bases, leaving 4 bases of the junction unmatched. CDR3 size: 15 residues. The germline V gene has CDR1 KGHSH and CDR2 LQKENI.

The chain recombines TRBV6-6 with TRBJ2-3, with D possibly TRBD1 on 5 matching bases. Germline CDR1 reads MNHNY; CDR2 reads SVGAGI (reference sequence). CDR3 length: 15 amino acids. Trimming removed 8 bases from V and 2 bases from J, with 17 bases in between. The DNA for the CDR3 is TGTGCCAGCCTCGACAGAACCCTTTCCACAGATACGCAGTATTTT. Its protein product is CASLDRTLSTDTQYF.

The CDR3 spells CASSTQGRNYGYTF. CDR3 DNA sequence: TGTGCCAGCAGTACCCAGGGGCGTAACTATGGCTACACCTTC. V gene TRBV6-5 combines with J gene TRBJ1-2; D may be TRBD1 (6 bases). This CDR3 has 14 amino acids. CDR1 is MNHEY, CDR2 SVGAGI, per germline. V gave up 5 bases and J gave up 1 base, with 11 bases separating them.

This rearrangement joins TRBV27 to TRBJ1-5; D is perhaps TRBD1 (5 bases). This CDR3 has 14 residues. The germline V gene encodes CDR1 MNHEY and CDR2 SMNVEV (reference sequence). Trimming removed 3 bases at V and 7 bases at J, with 13 bases between. In DNA, the CDR3 is TGTGCCAGCAGTTTCGGGGGGGTTGGCCAGCCCCAGCATTTT. It specifies CASSFGGVGQPQHF.

The chain uses TRBV6-2 or TRBV6-3 and TRBJ2-7; D is unclear. Germline V CDR1 and CDR2: MNHEY, SVGEGT. The CDR3 sequence is 14 residues long. V lost 6 bases to trimming and J lost 0 bases, with 12 bases between them. CDR3 DNA: TGTGCCAGCAGGTACCCGGGTATCTCCTACGAGCAGTACTTC. Residues: CASRYPGISYEQYF.

This rearrangement joins TRBV5-5 to TRBJ1-2; D perhaps matches TRBD1 (6 bases). From germline, CDR1 is SGHKS and CDR2 YYEKEE (reference sequence). The CDR3 loop spans 15 amino acids. Trimming cost V 2 bases and J 5 bases, with 16 bases left between them. The CDR3 DNA reads as TGTGCCAGCAGCTTAGTAACAGGGAAAGGGTATGGCTACACCTTC. Residues: CASSLVTGKGYGYTF.

The chain joins TRBV29-1 to TRBJ1-1, with D possibly being TRBD1 (6 bases). Germline assignment: CDR1 SQVTM and CDR2 ANQGSEA. This CDR3 is built from 15 residues. V was pared by 3 bases and J by 2 bases, with 16 bases between. The CDR3 here is CSVDYRELGNTEAFF. The CDR3 coding sequence is TGCAGCGTTGATTACAGGGAGTTGGGAAACACTGAAGCTTTCTTT.